This T cell receptor beta chain came from a study of blood T cell repertoires in COVID-19 (TCRdb year 2020). Regarding the research as a whole: The collaborator samples originated in the United States, Italy and Spain and spanned the acute and convalescent phases of COVID-19. The material from the prospective study consisted of cDNA or gDNA derived from T cells, B-cell-depleted T cells, or PBMCs. Deeply sampled blood TCRbeta repertoires from subjects exposed to, actively infected with, or recovered from COVID-19 were included in the dataset. The repertoires were made available in a free public database intended to serve as a resource for research on the immune response to SARS-CoV-2. The samples were drawn from the first 160 participants of the ongoing ImmuneRACE study and from under 1,500 subjects provided by 6 global collaborators. A de-identified subject ID, COVID-19 status, age in years and sex were almost always included in the sample metadata. Where available, HLA class I and class II types were taken from metadata supplied by the sample provider and were not determined by assay-based typing. General study outcomes and caveats: How much clinical and demographic metadata was included differed by source and by participant, and the metadata was provided uncurated.

Participants in the prospective study were enrolled through a virtual design, were aged roughly 18 to 100 years, and lived in 24 United States geographic areas. Cohort assignment in the prospective study relied on participant-reported clinical history from a screening survey and a study questionnaire. Recovered participants in ImmuneRACE Cohort 3 were defined by two consecutive negative NP/OP PCR tests, clearance by a healthcare professional, or resolution of symptoms. In the prospective study, whole blood, serum and a nasopharyngeal or oropharyngeal swab were collected from each participant by mobile phlebotomists. Prospective study participants could optionally give additional blood draws and questionnaires over an approximately two-month period. Before DNA extraction, prospective study blood samples were shipped either frozen or at room temperature. This clone was found once. The clone's antigen remains unknown. Base-call qualities are not available, and no considerably larger clone is one nucleotide away.

The immunoSEQ Assay, a bias-controlled multiplex PCR, was used to amplify TCRbeta CDR3 regions from genomic DNA. The paper's processing steps were these. The number of nucleated cells in each sample was estimated by amplification of reference gene primers within the assay. To quantify the absolute abundance of each unique TCRbeta CDR3 rearrangement, sequence reads were collapsed and filtered. For each sample, productive Simpson clonality was calculated by taking the square root of Simpson's diversity index across productive rearrangements. TCRdb took over this immuneACCESS table, retaining in-frame rearrangements with V and J assigned. Such tables are incomplete; in checked studies, under half of the missing clones stem from an unresolved V gene, and the remainder is unexplained. V, J and clone size are taken as reported in that table, and D and trimming were inferred from the DNA itself. The sample table holds about 400,000 clones, of which approximately 87% were seen once. The top ten hold 10% of the sample.

The material sequenced was PBMCs or T cells enriched from blood (not recorded which). The TCR was taken from a woman in her forties or fifties who had recovered from COVID-19.

The bases read TGTGCCAGCAGCCAAGAGTCTCGGGGCTACACCTTC. It codes for CASSQESRGYTF. This sequence uses TRBV3-1 (or the pseudogene TRBV3-2) and TRBJ1-2; the D segment cannot be called with confidence. V drops 0 bases and J drops 8 bases, leaving 7 bases in between. The cysteine opens and the phenylalanine closes a CDR3 of 12 amino acids. Here the CDR3 DNA is all that survives: 36 bases in frame from base 1. CDR1 and CDR2 are drawn from the germline V gene (reference sequence): LGHDT, YNNKEL.